The 18 T cell receptor beta chains reported below all come from one sample, sequenced in a study of blood T cell repertoires in COVID-19. Clones were read by immunoSEQ multiplex PCR, and TCRdb kept only the in-frame ones, dropping some. The table has 15,000 to 18,000 clones, roughly four fifths seen once; the top ten hold approximately 24%. The sample was peripheral blood. These receptors were taken from a man aged 80 or over with active or convalescent COVID-19.

The chain couples TRBV19 to TRBJ2-1; 14 bases fit TRBD2. CDR3 length: 19 amino acids. CDR1 and CDR2 from the germline V gene are LNHDA and SQIVND (reference sequence). The trim removed 5 bases at V and 3 bases at J, leaving 12 bases unmatched. CDR3 amino acids: CASSLRTSGGRNLYNEQFF. As DNA, the CDR3 is TGTGCCAGTAGTCTGCGGACTAGCGGGGGGCGAAACCTCTACAATGAGCAGTTCTTC.

The J gene is TRBJ2-2, the V gene TRBV4-1; a possible D gene is TRBD1 (5 bases). The CDR3 runs 14 residues. Germline V gene lookup returns CDR1 MGHRA and CDR2 YSYEKL. V was clipped by 4 bases and J by 7 bases, with 13 bases between them. CDR3 sequence: CASSLRDSYGELFF. As DNA, the CDR3 is TGCGCCAGCAGCCTCAGGGATTCTTACGGGGAGCTGTTTTTT.

The rearrangement uses TRBV6-4 and TRBJ1-1, with 7 bases lining up with TRBD1. The CDR3 sequence is 14 residues long. V lost 0 bases to trimming and J lost 6 bases; unmatched junction nucleotides: 4. Germline V CDR1 and CDR2: MRHNA, SNTAGT. CDR3 sequence reads: CASSDSGGVSEAFF. The CDR3 DNA reads TGTGCCAGCAGTGACTCAGGGGGCGTCTCTGAAGCTTTCTTT.

The chain is built from TRBV7-3 and TRBJ2-5, with a possible D match to TRBD1 (5 bases). The CDR3 has 14 residues. CDR1 SGHTA and CDR2 FQGTGA come from the germline V gene. The germline V and J ends were trimmed by 4 bases and 2 bases, with 11 bases remaining between them. CDR3 bases: TGTGCCAGCAGCTCCTCGACAGTTCAAGAGACCCAGTACTTC. The encoded protein is CASSSSTVQETQYF.

The chain has TRBV5-1 and TRBJ2-1; 9 nucleotides match TRBD1. V dropped 1 base and J dropped 4; count of bases not matched to a gene: 6. Germline values: CDR1 SGHRS, CDR2 YFSETQ. This CDR3 has 16 amino acids. In DNA, the CDR3 is TGCGCCAGCAGCTTGACACCGGGACAGGGTTACAATGAGCAGTTCTTC. Protein sequence: CASSLTPGQGYNEQFF.

This clone was seen once. CDR3 in amino acids: CASSQEAVGSPLHF. For the CDR3, the DNA is TGTGCCAGCAGCCAAGAGGCGGTAGGCTCACCCCTCCACTTT. The V gene is TRBV14, the J gene TRBJ1-6; D is undetermined. This CDR3 has 14 amino acids. The V and J ends lost 0 bases and 10 bases respectively, with 10 bases between them. Germline CDR1 is SGHDN and CDR2 is FVKESK.

The rearrangement links TRBV11-2 to TRBJ1-5; maybe TRBD1 (6 bases). The CDR3 has 14 residues. The ends were cut back, 5 bases at V and 8 bases at J, with 16 bases in the middle. The V gene's germline CDR1 is SGHAT and CDR2 FQNNGV. The CDR3 DNA is TGTGCCAGCAGCCCCAATATAAGACAGGAGCCCCAGCATTTT. Protein: CASSPNIRQEPQHF.

The CDR3 nucleotides are TGCGCCAGCAGCGGGGAGGCCGATACGCAGTATTTT. This codes for CASSGEADTQYF. The rearrangement uses TRBV5-1 and TRBJ2-3; a possible D gene is TRBD2 (6 bases). This CDR3 comprises 12 residues. Germline CDR1 is SGHRS and CDR2 is YFSETQ. V lost 4 bases, J lost 6 bases, and 9 bases lay in between. Variable domain in full (rest from reference TRBV5-1 and TRBJ2-3): KAGVTQTPRYLIKTRGQQVTLSCSPISGHRSVSWYQQTPGQGLQFLFEYFSETQRNKGNFPGRFSGRQFSNSRSEMNVSTLELGDSALYLCASSGEADTQYFGPGTRLTVL.

The chain has TRBV11-3 and TRBJ2-5; TRBD2 is a possible D gene (5 bases). Trimming left V 6 bases short and J 1 base short, with 15 bases between. Germline CDR1 and CDR2: SGHNT and YENEEA. The CDR3 extends over 15 amino acids. The DNA for the CDR3 is TGTGCCAGCAGGCTTTCCCCTAGCCCCCAAGAGACCCAGTACTTC. Translation: CASRLSPSPQETQYF.

This clone was seen a handful of times. This chain links TRBV18 with TRBJ2-7; TRBD2 agrees at 8 bases. CDR1 and CDR2 from the germline V gene are KGHSH and LQKENI. The CDR3 length is 15 residues. V gave up 6 bases and J gave up 5 bases; unmatched junction bases: 12. In DNA form, the CDR3 reads TGTGCCAGCTCGCCCACAAGCGGGGGCTCACACGAGCAGTACTTC. Encoded protein: CASSPTSGGSHEQYF.

This chain uses TRBV21-1 with TRBJ1-4. TRBV21-1 is shown as a pseudogene. This CDR3 contains 12 residues. Here the CDR3 reads CASRLESGKLFF. The CDR3 DNA reads TGTGCCAGCAGATTGGAATCGGGAAAACTGTTTTTT.

The J gene is TRBJ1-1, the V gene TRBV3-1 (or the pseudogene TRBV3-2); 9 bases are shared with TRBD1. J lost 6 bases, V lost 4 bases, and 12 bases had no gene match. Germline CDR1 is LGHDT and CDR2 is YNNKEL (reference sequence). This CDR3 is built from 16 residues. This CDR3 reads CASSPLFGQGRAEAFF. CDR3 coding DNA: TGTGCCAGCAGCCCCCTATTCGGACAGGGGAGGGCTGAAGCTTTCTTT.

This clone occurred once. The V gene is TRBV2, the J gene TRBJ1-1, with 9 positions matching TRBD1. CDR3 size: 13 residues. Germline V CDR1 and CDR2: SNHLY, FYNNEI. V was pared by 6 bases and J by 7 bases, with 6 bases of the junction left unmatched. The CDR3 spells CASRGQGVGEAFF. The CDR3 DNA is TGTGCCAGCAGGGGACAGGGTGTGGGTGAAGCTTTCTTT.

The chain employs TRBV7-6 and TRBJ2-7; maybe TRBD1 (6 bases). The CDR3 is 13 residues long. Germline lookup yields CDR1 SGHVS and CDR2 FNYEAQ. The ends were cut back, 5 bases at V and 3 bases at J, with 11 bases in the middle. The CDR3 DNA reads TGTGCCAGCAGCCCCCCGACAGGCTACGAGCAGTACTTC. Translation: CASSPPTGYEQYF. The variable domain in full, completed from reference TRBV7-6 and TRBJ2-7, reads GAGVSQSPRYKVTKRGQDVALRCDPISGHVSLYWYRQALGQGPEFLTYFNYEAQQDKSGLPNDRFSAERPEGSISTLTIQRTEQRDSAMYRCASSPPTGYEQYFGPGTRLTVT.

This clone was detected a few times. The rearrangement links TRBV4-1 to TRBJ1-5; tentative D call: TRBD1 (5 bases). The V and J ends lost 3 bases and 5 bases respectively, with 8 bases between them. The V gene's germline CDR1 is MGHRA and CDR2 YSYEKL. CDR3 size: 13 residues. The CDR3 nucleotides read TGCGCCAGCAGCCAGCAGGGTTATCAGCCCCAGCATTTT. This codes for CASSQQGYQPQHF.

The chain joins TRBV2 to TRBJ1-5; a possible D gene is TRBD1 (6 bases). Germline V gene lookup returns CDR1 SNHLY and CDR2 FYNNEI. The CDR3 runs to 15 residues. The ends were cut back, 6 bases at V and 4 bases at J, with 16 bases in the middle. This chain's CDR3 is CASSVDSGPNQPQHF. CDR3 nucleotide sequence: TGTGCCAGCAGCGTGGACAGCGGACCGAATCAGCCCCAGCATTTT.

The chain has TRBV3-1 (or the pseudogene TRBV3-2) and TRBJ1-2; TRBD1 matches at 7 bases. Trimming cost V 2 bases and J 7 bases; bases outside gene matches: 13. This CDR3 has 16 amino acids. Germline V gives CDR1 LGHDT, CDR2 YNNKEL (reference sequence). The CDR3 DNA reads TGTGCCAGCAGCCAAATTGATAAAGGGGGCGCAGGTGGCTACACCTTC. Residues: CASSQIDKGGAGGYTF.

This chain connects TRBV19 to TRBJ1-6; D may be TRBD1 (5 bases). Per germline, CDR1 LNHDA and CDR2 SQIVND (reference sequence). The CDR3 covers 16 residues. V was shortened by 6 bases and J by 5 bases, with 17 bases between the two germline ends. The CDR3, as DNA: TGTGCCAGTAGCACTCGGGGAGGGGAAGATAATTCACCCCTCCACTTT. This translates into CASSTRGGEDNSPLHF.